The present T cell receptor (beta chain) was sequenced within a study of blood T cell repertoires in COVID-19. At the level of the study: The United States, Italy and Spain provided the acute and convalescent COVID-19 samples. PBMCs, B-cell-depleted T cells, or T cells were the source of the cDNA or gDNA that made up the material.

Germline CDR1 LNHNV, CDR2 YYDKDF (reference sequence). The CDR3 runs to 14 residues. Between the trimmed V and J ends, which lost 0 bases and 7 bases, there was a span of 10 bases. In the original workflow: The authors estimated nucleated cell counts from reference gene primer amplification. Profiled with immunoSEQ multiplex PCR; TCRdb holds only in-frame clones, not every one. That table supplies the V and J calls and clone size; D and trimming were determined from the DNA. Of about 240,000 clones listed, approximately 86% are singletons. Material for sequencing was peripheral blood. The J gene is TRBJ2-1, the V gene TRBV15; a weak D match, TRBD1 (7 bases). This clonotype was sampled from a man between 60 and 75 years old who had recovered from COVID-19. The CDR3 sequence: CATSRDPGGNEQFF. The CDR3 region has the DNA TGTGCCACCAGCAGAGACCCAGGGGGGAATGAGCAGTTCTTC.